These 9 T cell receptor beta chains came from one sample sequenced in a study of cytomegalovirus exposure and HLA in healthy donors. The PCR was carried out with 60 Vbeta primers and 13 Jbeta primers. Assay used: immunoSEQ multiplex PCR; TCRdb lists only in-frame clones, some missing. The data show some 130,000 clones, roughly 77% seen once. Sequencing was performed on PBMCs. The receptors were sampled from a female donor in good health and CMV-seronegative.

The chain couples TRBV11-2 to TRBJ2-3, with 7 nucleotides matching TRBD1. Germline-derived CDR1 and CDR2 are SGHAT and FQNNGV. The CDR3 runs to 17 residues. The trim removed 2 bases at V and 2 bases at J, leaving 10 bases unmatched. CDR3 sequence (DNA): TGTGCCAGCAGCTTATGGTCAGGGGACAGCGCCACAGATACGCAGTATTTT. Its translation: CASSLWSGDSATDTQYF.

The rearrangement joins TRBV19 to TRBJ2-3; 11 bases are a match to TRBD2. V lost 6 bases to trimming and J lost 4 bases; unmatched junction nucleotides: 12. From germline, CDR1 is LNHDA and CDR2 SQIVND (reference sequence). The CDR3 runs to 17 residues. CDR3 DNA sequence: TGTGCCAGTAGCTCATCCTTGACTAGCGGGGCGTCAGATACGCAGTATTTT. This codes for CASSSSLTSGASDTQYF.

The rearrangement links TRBV18 to TRBJ2-7; 9 nucleotides match TRBD1. Germline assignment: CDR1 KGHSH and CDR2 LQKENI. This CDR3 contains 14 residues. V was clipped by 3 bases and J by 5 bases; unmatched bases: 5. DNA of the CDR3: TGTGCCAGCTCACCGGGACAGGGAACGGACGAGCAGTACTTC. Amino acids: CASSPGQGTDEQYF.

The gene calls are TRBV27 and TRBJ1-1, with D tentatively TRBD1 (6 bases). Deletions cut 3 bases from V and 3 bases from J, with 14 bases between. The CDR3 is 15 amino acids. Germline loops: CDR1 MNHEY, CDR2 SMNVEV (reference sequence). This CDR3 reads CASSFRGRGDTEAFF. CDR3 sequence (DNA): TGTGCCAGCAGTTTCCGGGGGAGGGGGGACACTGAAGCTTTCTTT.

This chain connects TRBV9 to TRBJ2-2, with D possibly being TRBD2 (6 bases). Trimming cost V 7 bases and J 2 bases, with 15 bases left between them. CDR1 SGDLS and CDR2 YYNGEE come from the germline V gene. This CDR3 is built from 15 residues. The CDR3 spells CASRNGGANTGELFF. The CDR3 nucleotides read TGTGCCAGCCGTAACGGGGGAGCAAACACCGGGGAGCTGTTTTTT.

The chain links TRBV20-1 to TRBJ2-5; tentatively, D is TRBD1 (6 bases). CDR3 length: 11 residues. The V gene's germline CDR1 is DFQATT and CDR2 SNEGSKA (reference sequence). The ends were cut back, 2 bases at V and 5 bases at J, with 6 bases in the middle. Here the CDR3 reads CSARQGETQYF. CDR3 DNA sequence: TGCAGTGCTAGACAGGGGGAGACCCAGTACTTC.

The V call is TRBV25-1, the J call TRBJ1-3; D is uncertain. Germline CDR1 reads MGHDK; CDR2 reads SYGVNS. Trimming removed 1 base at V and 0 bases at J, with 4 bases between. The CDR3 contains 14 residues. The DNA for the CDR3 is TGTGCCAGCAGTGAATCGGGCTCTGGAAACACCATATATTTT. It yields the protein CASSESGSGNTIYF.

The chain joins TRBV6-1 to TRBJ2-7, with TRBD1 matching 10 bases. Germline V lookup: CDR1 MNHNS, CDR2 SASEGT. V shed 11 bases and J 3 bases; nucleotides not matched to a gene: 10. This CDR3 has 14 residues. CDR3 sequence reads: CAGKRDRGVYEQYF. CDR3 sequence (DNA): TGTGCCGGGAAGCGGGACAGGGGCGTCTACGAGCAGTACTTC.

As DNA, the CDR3 is TGTGCCAGCAGCCACCTAGCGGACTCTAGGGAGCAGTACTTC. This codes for CASSHLADSREQYF. The chain links TRBV13 to TRBJ2-7; 7 bases map to TRBD2. The trim removed 5 bases at V and 7 bases at J, leaving 11 bases unmatched. CDR1 is PRHDT and CDR2 is FYEKMQ in the germline V gene (reference sequence). The CDR3 has 14 residues.